The T cell receptor (beta chain) described here comes from a study of CD8 T cells in ankylosing spondylitis. Study-level findings and limits: In ankylosing spondylitis blood, a motif of eight highly homologous TCR beta variants appeared characteristic. Clones linked to disease were reported to show significant enrichment in matched ankylosing spondylitis synovial fluid.

With respect to this clonotype: Its antigen remains unknown.

TCRdb independently ran MiXCR on the 5' RACE reads; one entry per CDR3 protein. This table has under 200,000 distinct CDR3 sequences, around a tenth appearing once. The CDR3 is 12 residues long. CDR1 and CDR2 (germline): SEHNR, FQNEAQ (reference sequence). V was clipped by 5 bases and J by 3 bases, with 7 bases between them. The chain joins TRBV7-9 to TRBJ1-2; D gene ambiguous. This clonotype was sampled from a female donor with ankylosing spondylitis or in good health (not recorded which). The sequenced sample was blood, either unsorted or a sorted T cell fraction (not recorded which). The CDR3 nucleotides read TGTGCCAGCAGCCGGGCTTACTATGGCTACACCTTC. Its translation: CASSRAYYGYTF.